Sequencing of this T cell receptor beta chain was carried out in a study of cytotoxic CD8 clonotypes in ibrutinib-treated CLL. Study-level background: The cohort had 11 relapsed/refractory and some 14 treatment-naive patients, around 18 IGHV unmutated. Recorded responses included approximately 25 partial and 2 complete; following median roughly 70 months, approximately 15 stayed remitted and around 12 progressed.

Sequenced by immunoSEQ multiplex PCR; TCRdb stores in-frame clones only, minus some. The sample lists 150,000 or so clones, over 65% seen once, with around 2.1% in the top ten. V was pared by 6 bases and J by 5 bases, with 10 bases of the junction left unmatched. The CDR3 consists of 14 residues. Per the germline V gene, CDR1 is MNHEY and CDR2 is SVGAGI. This clone turned up a few times. This specimen consisted of PBMCs, obtained after 12 months of ibrutinib treatment. The chain links TRBV6-5 to TRBJ2-7; 7 bases are shared with TRBD1. This TCR derives from a human donor with chronic lymphocytic leukemia. The CDR3, as DNA: TGTGCCAGCAGCCGACAGGGTAATTTCAACGAGCAGTACTTC. Protein: CASSRQGNFNEQYF.